This T cell receptor (beta chain) is drawn from a study of shared clonotypes between healthy human individuals. Germline assignment: CDR1 MNHEY and CDR2 SMNVEV (reference sequence). The length of the CDR3 is 13 residues. The V end was cut by 6 bases, the J end by 7 bases, with 13 bases between. Measured with immunoSEQ multiplex PCR; TCRdb has only the in-frame clones, and not every one. The sample holds around 480,000 clones, over 60% seen once. Sequencing was performed on PBMCs. V usage is TRBV27 and J usage is TRBJ2-1; D possibly corresponds to TRBD2 (6 bases). This TCR was recovered from a woman aged 40 to 55 in good health. Some clones in this sample may be carry-over from other donors' samples. The CDR3 here is CASRQGRGNEQFF. CDR3 DNA sequence: TGTGCCAGCAGGCAGGGCCGGGGGAATGAGCAGTTCTTC.